Listed below are T cell receptor beta chains from one sample, sequenced in a study of blood T cell repertoires in COVID-19. Generated by immunoSEQ multiplex PCR, the TCRdb table keeps only in-frame clones and is missing some. Of 150,000 to 200,000 clones listed, 60% to 85% are singletons. The sequencing sample was made of peripheral blood. The source of these receptors is a man between 60 and 75 years old with acute or convalescent COVID-19. CDR3s include the opening cysteine and the closing phenylalanine or tryptophan. The D gene is left open where the match is weak. Rows may omit the clone size; those that give it use once, few, many or a size class.

V	size	D	J	CDR3	DNA
TRBV30	NA	NA	TRBJ2-5	CAWSETVSETQYF	TGTGCCTGGAGCGAGACAGTGTCAGAGACCCAGTACTTC
TRBV9	NA	TRBD1	TRBJ1-4	CASSPRQGTNEKLFF	TGTGCCAGCAGCCCCAGACAGGGAACTAATGAAAAACTGTTTTTT
TRBV7-8	NA	TRBD1	TRBJ1-1	CASSRGQVSRGEAFF	TGTGCCAGCAGCCGAGGACAGGTTTCCCGCGGTGAAGCTTTCTTT
TRBV6-2/TRBV6-3	NA	NA	TRBJ1-3	CASSSPSHFGTPGNTIYF	TGTGCCAGCAGTTCACCCTCACACTTTGGGACACCGGGAAACACCATATATTTT
TRBV5-1	few	NA	TRBJ1-1	CASSLQGQAFF	TGCGCCAGCAGCTTGCAGGGTCAGGCTTTCTTT
TRBV4-1	NA	TRBD1	TRBJ1-2	CASSTGGGTGYGYTF	TGCGCCAGCAGCACCGGAGGGGGGACAGGTTATGGCTACACCTTC
TRBV24-1	NA	TRBD1	TRBJ2-1	CATSDQGAGGYNEQFF	TGTGCCACCAGTGACCAAGGGGCAGGGGGATACAATGAGCAGTTCTTC
TRBV7-8	NA	NA	TRBJ2-5	CASSSSPHGLETQYF	TGTGCCAGCAGCTCATCTCCCCACGGGTTGGAGACCCAGTACTTC
TRBV12-5	NA	NA	TRBJ1-5	CASGLSGSQPQHF	TGTGCTAGTGGTTTGTCGGGATCCCAGCCCCAGCATTTT
TRBV10-3	NA	TRBD1	TRBJ2-5	CAISGTEETQYF	TGTGCCATCAGCGGGACAGAAGAGACCCAGTACTTC
TRBV6-5	NA	TRBD1	TRBJ2-4	CASRYRGLIKNIQYF	TGTGCCAGCAGATACAGGGGGCTGATCAAAAACATTCAGTACTTC
TRBV13	few	NA	TRBJ2-5	CASSPRGTETQYF	TGTGCCAGCAGCCCCCGGGGGACGGAGACCCAGTACTTC
TRBV9	NA	TRBD2	TRBJ2-7	CASSVGGEGNYEQYF	TGTGCCAGCAGCGTAGGTGGGGAGGGAAACTACGAGCAGTACTTC
TRBV5-6	NA	NA	TRBJ2-5	CASSVYRTQETQYF	TGTGCCAGCAGCGTATACAGGACGCAAGAGACCCAGTACTTC
TRBV5-1	NA	TRBD2	TRBJ2-5	CASSLRTSGGRRSLETQYF	TGCGCCAGCAGCCTCCGGACTAGCGGGGGCCGAAGATCACTAGAGACCCAGTACTTC
TRBV11-2	NA	NA	TRBJ2-7	CASSLEAGPTYEQYF	TGTGCCAGCAGCTTAGAGGCGGGGCCTACCTACGAGCAGTACTTC
TRBV3-1/TRBV3-2	few	NA	TRBJ2-7	CASSETGGYEQYF	TGTGCCAGCAGCGAGACAGGAGGATACGAGCAGTACTTC
TRBV29-1	NA	NA	TRBJ2-1	CSVENRDSYNEQFF	TGCAGCGTTGAAAACAGGGACTCCTACAATGAGCAGTTCTTC
TRBV27	few	TRBD2	TRBJ2-1	CASSFMGLAGAGEQFF	TGTGCCAGCAGTTTTATGGGACTAGCGGGGGCGGGTGAGCAGTTCTTC
TRBV28	NA	NA	TRBJ2-1	CASSLFGNEQFF	TGTGCCAGCAGTTTGTTCGGTAATGAGCAGTTCTTC
TRBV5-1	NA	TRBD1	TRBJ1-1	CASSLAAQGALTEAFF	TGCGCCAGCAGCTTGGCCGCACAGGGGGCGCTCACTGAAGCTTTCTTT
TRBV19	NA	TRBD1	TRBJ2-5	CASGDRQETQYF	TGTGCCAGTGGGGACAGACAAGAGACCCAGTACTTC
TRBV19	NA	NA	TRBJ1-1	CASSLNRETEAFF	TGTGCCAGTAGTTTGAACAGGGAGACTGAAGCTTTCTTT
TRBV7-8	NA	TRBD1	TRBJ1-1	CAGGTGRGTEAFF	TGTGCCGGCGGGACAGGGCGGGGAACTGAAGCTTTCTTT
TRBV27	few	NA	TRBJ1-5	CASRQGRNQPQHF	TGTGCCAGCAGACAGGGACGAAATCAGCCCCAGCATTTT
TRBV21-1	NA	NA	TRBJ2-7	CASSSPHLRLAGVPYEQYF	TGTGCCAGCAGCAGTCCTCATTTACGACTAGCGGGGGTCCCCTACGAGCAGTACTTC
TRBV2	once	TRBD1	TRBJ2-1	CASSEEVRTGGFF	TGTGCCAGCAGTGAAGAAGTTAGGACAGGGGGGTTCTTC
TRBV4-1	NA	NA	TRBJ1-3	CASSQDRLSGNTIYF	TGCGCCAGCAGCCAAGATAGACTATCTGGAAACACCATATATTTT
TRBV14	few	NA	TRBJ1-2	CASSPGLFSAVYGYTF	TGTGCCAGCAGCCCGGGACTCTTTTCGGCAGTCTATGGCTACACCTTC
TRBV11-2	NA	TRBD1	TRBJ2-3	CASYRRTGDTQYF	TGTGCCAGCTACCGCCGGACAGGAGATACGCAGTATTTT
TRBV5-1	NA	TRBD1	TRBJ2-5	CASSLGQGAETQYF	TGCGCCAGCAGCTTGGGACAGGGGGCAGAGACCCAGTACTTC
TRBV27	NA	NA	TRBJ2-7	CASTSGYEQYF	TGTGCCAGCACCTCCGGGTACGAGCAGTACTTC
TRBV19	NA	TRBD1	TRBJ1-1	CASRHTGVTEAFF	TGTGCCAGTAGACATACAGGGGTCACTGAAGCTTTCTTT
TRBV30	few	TRBD1	TRBJ2-7	CAWTGTGLPYEQYF	TGTGCCTGGACGGGGACAGGGTTACCCTACGAGCAGTACTTC
TRBV5-1	NA	TRBD2	TRBJ2-5	CASSLAGSGGAEETQYF	TGCGCCAGCAGCTTGGCCGGAAGCGGGGGGGCCGAGGAGACCCAGTACTTC
TRBV7-3	once	TRBD1	TRBJ2-1	CASSLTPRQGANEQFF	TGTGCCAGCAGCTTAACCCCACGACAGGGGGCAAATGAGCAGTTCTTC
TRBV7-3	NA	TRBD2	TRBJ2-5	CASSPIWTSGGEETQYF	TGTGCCAGCAGCCCTATCTGGACTAGCGGGGGGGAAGAGACCCAGTACTTC